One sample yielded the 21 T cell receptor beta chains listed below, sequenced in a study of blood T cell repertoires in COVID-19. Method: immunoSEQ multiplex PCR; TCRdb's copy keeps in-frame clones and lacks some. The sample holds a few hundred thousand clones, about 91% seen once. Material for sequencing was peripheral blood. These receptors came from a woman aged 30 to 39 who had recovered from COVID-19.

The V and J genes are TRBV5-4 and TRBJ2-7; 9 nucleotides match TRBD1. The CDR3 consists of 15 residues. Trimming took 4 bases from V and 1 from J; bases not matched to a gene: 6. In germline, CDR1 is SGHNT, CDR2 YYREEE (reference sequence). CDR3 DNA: TGTGCCAGCAGCGCCGGGACAGGGATTTCCTACGAGCAGTACTTC. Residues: CASSAGTGISYEQYF.

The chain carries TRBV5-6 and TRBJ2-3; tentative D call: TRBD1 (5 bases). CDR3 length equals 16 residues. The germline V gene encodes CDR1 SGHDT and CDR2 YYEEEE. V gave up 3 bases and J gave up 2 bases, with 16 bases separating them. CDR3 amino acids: CASSSQVQLSTDTQYF. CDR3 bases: TGTGCCAGCAGCTCACAGGTACAGCTTTCCACAGATACGCAGTATTTT.

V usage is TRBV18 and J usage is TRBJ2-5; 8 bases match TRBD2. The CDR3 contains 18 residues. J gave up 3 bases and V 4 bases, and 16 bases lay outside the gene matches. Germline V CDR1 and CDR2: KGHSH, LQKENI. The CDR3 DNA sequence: TGTGCCAGCTCACGGCGAGCGCCGAGCGGGGGAATAAAAGAGACCCAGTACTTC. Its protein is CASSRRAPSGGIKETQYF.

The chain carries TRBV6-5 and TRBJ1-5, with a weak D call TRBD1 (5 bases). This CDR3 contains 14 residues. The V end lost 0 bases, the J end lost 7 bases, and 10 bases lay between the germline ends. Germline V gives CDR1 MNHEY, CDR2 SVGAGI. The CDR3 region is CASSYSGVGQPQHF. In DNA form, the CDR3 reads TGTGCCAGCAGTTACTCAGGGGTAGGGCAGCCCCAGCATTTT.

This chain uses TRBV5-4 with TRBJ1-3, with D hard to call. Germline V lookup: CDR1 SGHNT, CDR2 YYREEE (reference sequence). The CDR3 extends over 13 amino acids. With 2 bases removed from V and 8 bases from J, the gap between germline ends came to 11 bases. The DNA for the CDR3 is TGTGCCAGCAGCTTTTCAAATCGGGACACCATATATTTT. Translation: CASSFSNRDTIYF.

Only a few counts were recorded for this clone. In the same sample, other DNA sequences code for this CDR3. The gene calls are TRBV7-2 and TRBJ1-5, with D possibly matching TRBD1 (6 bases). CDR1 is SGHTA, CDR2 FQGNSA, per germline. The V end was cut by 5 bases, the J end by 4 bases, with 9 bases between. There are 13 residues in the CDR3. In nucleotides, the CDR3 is TGTGCCAGCAGCCCCAGGGGTAATCAGCCCCAGCATTTT. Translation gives CASSPRGNQPQHF.

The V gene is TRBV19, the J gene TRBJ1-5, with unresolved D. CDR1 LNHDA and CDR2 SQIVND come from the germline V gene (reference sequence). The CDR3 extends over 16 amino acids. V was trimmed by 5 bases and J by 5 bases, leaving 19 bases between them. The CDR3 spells CASSPTTGISYQPQHF. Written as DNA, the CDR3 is TGTGCCAGTAGTCCCACGACGGGAATCAGCTATCAGCCCCAGCATTTT.

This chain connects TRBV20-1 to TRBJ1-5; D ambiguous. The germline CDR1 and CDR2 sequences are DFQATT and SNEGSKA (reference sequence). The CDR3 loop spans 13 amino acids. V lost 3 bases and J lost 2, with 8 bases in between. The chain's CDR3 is CSASQVGNQPQHF. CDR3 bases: TGCAGTGCTAGTCAGGTAGGCAATCAGCCCCAGCATTTT.

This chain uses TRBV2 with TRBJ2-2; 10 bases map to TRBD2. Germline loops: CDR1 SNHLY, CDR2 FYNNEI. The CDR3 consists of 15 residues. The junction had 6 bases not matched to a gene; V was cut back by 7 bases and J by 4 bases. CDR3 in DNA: TGTGCCAGCAAGGTAGCGGGGGGCACCACCGGGGAGCTGTTTTTT. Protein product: CASKVAGGTTGELFF.

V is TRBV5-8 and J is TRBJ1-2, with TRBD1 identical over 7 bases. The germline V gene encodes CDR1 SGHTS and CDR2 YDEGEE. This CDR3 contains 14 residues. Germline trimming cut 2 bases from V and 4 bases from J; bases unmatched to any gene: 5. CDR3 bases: TGTGCCAGCAGCTTCACAGGGGATTCCTATGGCTACACCTTC. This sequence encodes CASSFTGDSYGYTF. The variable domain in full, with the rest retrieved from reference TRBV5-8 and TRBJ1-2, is EAGVTQSPTHLIKTRGQQATLRCSPISGHTSVYWYQQALGLGLQFLLWYDEGEERNRGNFPPRFSGRQFPNYSSELNVNALELEDSALYLCASSFTGDSYGYTFGSGTRLTVV.

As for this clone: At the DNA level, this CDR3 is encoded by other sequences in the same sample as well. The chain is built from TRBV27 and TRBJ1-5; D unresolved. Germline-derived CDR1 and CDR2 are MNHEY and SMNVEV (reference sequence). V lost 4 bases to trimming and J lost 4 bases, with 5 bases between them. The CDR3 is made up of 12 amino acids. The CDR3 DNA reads TGTGCCAGCAGTTCCCAGAATCAGCCCCAGCATTTT. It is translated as CASSSQNQPQHF.

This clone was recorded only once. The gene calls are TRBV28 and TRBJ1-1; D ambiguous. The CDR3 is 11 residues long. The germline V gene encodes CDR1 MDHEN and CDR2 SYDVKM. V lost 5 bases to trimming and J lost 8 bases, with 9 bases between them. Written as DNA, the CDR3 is TGTGCCAGCAGTCGTTGGAGGGAAGCTTTCTTT. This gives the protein CASSRWREAFF.

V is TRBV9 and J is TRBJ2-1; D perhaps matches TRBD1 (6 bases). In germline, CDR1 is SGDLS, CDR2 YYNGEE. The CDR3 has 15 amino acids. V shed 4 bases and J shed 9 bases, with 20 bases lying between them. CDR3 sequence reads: CASSPLDSPRSEQFF. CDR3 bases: TGTGCCAGCAGCCCGCTGGACAGCCCAAGAAGTGAGCAGTTCTTC.

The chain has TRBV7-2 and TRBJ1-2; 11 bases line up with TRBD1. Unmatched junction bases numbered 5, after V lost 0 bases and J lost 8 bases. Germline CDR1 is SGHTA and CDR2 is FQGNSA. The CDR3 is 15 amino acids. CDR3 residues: CASSLARTGGSGYTF. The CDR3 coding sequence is TGTGCCAGCAGCTTAGCTCGGACAGGGGGCTCGGGCTACACCTTC. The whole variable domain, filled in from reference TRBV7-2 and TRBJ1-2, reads GAGVSQSPSNKVTEKGKDVELRCDPISGHTALYWYRQSLGQGLEFLIYFQGNSAPDKSGLPSDRFSAERTGGSVSTLTIQRTQQEDSAVYLCASSLARTGGSGYTFGSGTRLTVV.

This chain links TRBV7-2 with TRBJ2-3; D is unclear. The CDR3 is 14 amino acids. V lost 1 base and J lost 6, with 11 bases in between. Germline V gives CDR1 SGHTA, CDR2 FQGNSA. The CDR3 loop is CASSLVAVRDTQYF. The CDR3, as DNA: TGTGCCAGCAGCTTAGTGGCGGTCCGTGATACGCAGTATTTT. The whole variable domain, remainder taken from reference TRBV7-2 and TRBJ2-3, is GAGVSQSPSNKVTEKGKDVELRCDPISGHTALYWYRQSLGQGLEFLIYFQGNSAPDKSGLPSDRFSAERTGGSVSTLTIQRTQQEDSAVYLCASSLVAVRDTQYFGPGTRLTVL.

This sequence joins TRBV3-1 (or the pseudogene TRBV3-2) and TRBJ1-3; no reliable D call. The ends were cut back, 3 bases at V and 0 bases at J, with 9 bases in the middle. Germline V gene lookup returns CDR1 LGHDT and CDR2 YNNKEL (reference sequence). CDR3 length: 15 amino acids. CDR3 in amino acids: CASSQAHYSGNTIYF. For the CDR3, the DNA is TGTGCCAGCAGCCAGGCCCACTACTCTGGAAACACCATATATTTT.

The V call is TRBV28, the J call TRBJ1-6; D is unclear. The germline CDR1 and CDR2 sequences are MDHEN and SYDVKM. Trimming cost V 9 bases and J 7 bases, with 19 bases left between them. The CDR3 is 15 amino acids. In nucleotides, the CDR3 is TGTGCCAGTGTTTGGCGTATCCTGGAGAATTCACCCCTCCACTTT. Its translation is CASVWRILENSPLHF.

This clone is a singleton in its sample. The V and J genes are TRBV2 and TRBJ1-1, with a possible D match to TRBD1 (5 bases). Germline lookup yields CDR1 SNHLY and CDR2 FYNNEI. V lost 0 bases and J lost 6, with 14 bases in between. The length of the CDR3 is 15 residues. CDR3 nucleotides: TGTGCCAGCAGTGAAGCGCAGGCAGGGATGGCTGAAGCTTTCTTT. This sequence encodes CASSEAQAGMAEAFF.

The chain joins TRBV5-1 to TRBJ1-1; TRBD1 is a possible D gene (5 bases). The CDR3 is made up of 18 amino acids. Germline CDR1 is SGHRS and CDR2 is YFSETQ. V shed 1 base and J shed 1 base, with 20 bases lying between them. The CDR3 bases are TGCGCCAGCAGCTTGTCCCCCAGGGAACTTGCGAGGAACACTGAAGCTTTCTTT. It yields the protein CASSLSPRELARNTEAFF.

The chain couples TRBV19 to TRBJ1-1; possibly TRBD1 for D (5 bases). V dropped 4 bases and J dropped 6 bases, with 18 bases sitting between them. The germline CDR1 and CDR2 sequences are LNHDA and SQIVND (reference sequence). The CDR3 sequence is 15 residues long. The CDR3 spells CASSRSPARVSEAFF. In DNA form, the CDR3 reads TGTGCCAGTAGTAGGTCCCCGGCCAGGGTGTCTGAAGCTTTCTTT. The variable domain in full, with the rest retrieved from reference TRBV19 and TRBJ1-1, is DGGITQSPKYLFRKEGQNVTLSCEQNLNHDAMYWYRQDPGQGLRLIYYSQIVNDFQKGDIAEGYSVSREKKESFPLTVTSAQKNPTAFYLCASSRSPARVSEAFFGQGTRLTVV.

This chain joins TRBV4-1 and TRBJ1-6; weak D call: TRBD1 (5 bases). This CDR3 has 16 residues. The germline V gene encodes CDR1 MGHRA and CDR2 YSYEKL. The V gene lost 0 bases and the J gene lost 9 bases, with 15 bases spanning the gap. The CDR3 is CASSQDGGGNPSPLHF. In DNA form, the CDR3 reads TGCGCCAGCAGCCAAGACGGCGGGGGGAACCCTTCACCCCTCCACTTT.